This T cell receptor beta chain was found in a study of OX40 agonist ivuxolimab in advanced cancers. The study in broad terms: Ivuxolimab was a fully human IgG2 agonistic monoclonal antibody targeting the costimulatory receptor OX40 (CD134). The monotherapy dose-escalation portion (N of about 49 patients) of the phase I ivuxolimab trial is reported in the paper. Partial responses occurred in three dose-escalation patients: two with cutaneous melanoma and one with hepatocellular carcinoma. Prior anti-PD-1, anti-PD-L1 or anti-CTLA-4 therapy was permitted, and 30% to 45% of dose-escalation patients had received checkpoint inhibitors. Intravenous ivuxolimab was administered to patients every 2 weeks at six dose levels: 0.01, 0.1, 0.3, 1.5, 3 and 10 mg/kg. A male proportion of 70% to 90% and a mean age of roughly 55 years, ranging from 23 to 79, were recorded for the dose-escalation cohort. Of the approximately 50 patients in dose escalation, some 20 had hepatocellular carcinoma, about 15 had melanoma, 9 had renal cell carcinoma and 9 had head and neck cancer. The purpose of peripheral TCRbeta sequencing was to test whether ivuxolimab changed TCR sequence diversity and led to clonal T-cell expansion. Overall results and qualifications from the work: The antigen specificity of the clonally expanded peripheral T cells was not determined. Partial responders in the 0.1-3.0 mg/kg groups had among the lowest normalized peripheral clonal expansion, especially among CD8+ T cells. At doses of 0.1 to 3.0 mg/kg, clonal expansion of both CD4+ and CD8+ T cells in blood was seen between baseline and week 6. On average, CD8+ T cells showed more expanded clones than CD4+ T cells after ivuxolimab. Low levels of normalized T-cell clonal expansion were also seen in some patients who did not respond.

CDR1 and CDR2, looked up from the germline V gene, are SGHVS and FQNEAQ. From the cysteine through the phenylalanine, the CDR3 covers 16 amino acids. Kept here is only the CDR3 DNA, which spans 48 bases and is read in frame from base 1. Unmatched junction bases come to 18, with V trimmed by 8 bases and J by 7 bases. Remarks on this clone: The antigen it recognizes is unknown. Per-base qualities were not stored, and no clone one base away is much larger.

Genomic DNA was isolated from the sorted cells so that the TCRbeta CDR3 region could be sequenced. TCRbeta CDR3 regions were sequenced using the immunoSEQ Assay. TCRdb holds this immuneACCESS table with in-frame rearrangements only. Some clones are missing; in checked studies, unresolved V genes explain under half, and the rest has no known cause. For this sample the table gives over 100,000 clones, of which approximately 90% were detected only once. Jointly, the top ten make up approximately 0.55% of the sample. Patients with autoimmune disease history or receiving systemic immunosuppression were excluded from the trial. In every dose cohort, peripheral blood was drawn for TCR sequencing at baseline, cycle 4 day 1, and cycle 7 day 1. The samples were drawn from a first-in-human, open-label, multicenter phase I dose-escalation trial of ivuxolimab. Adults with locally advanced or metastatic melanoma, renal cell carcinoma, hepatocellular carcinoma or head and neck squamous cell carcinoma were enrolled in the trial. Before TCR sequencing, CD4+ T cells and CD8+ T cells were sorted from peripheral blood as separate populations.

The rearranged segments are TRBV7-8 and TRBJ1-1, with 8 bases aligning to TRBD1. The source of this sequence is an adult with an advanced solid tumor such as melanoma, head and neck, liver or kidney cancer. Sequenced here: CD4+ or CD8+ T cells sorted from blood, sampled in a trial of the OX40 agonist ivuxolimab. At the DNA level, the sequence is TGTGCCAGCTCATCCGTGGGGCCCCAGGGGGCTGGTGAAGCTTTCTTT. This is translated as CASSSVGPQGAGEAFF.